The 24 T cell receptor beta chains reported below all come from one sample, sequenced in a study of neurological immune-mediated disorders. Each CDR3 protein gets one entry after TCRdb re-called the 5' RACE reads with MiXCR. Here the sample spans 130,000 or so distinct CDR3 sequences, more than 2.5% being singletons. The sequenced material came from PBMCs. The receptor source for this set is a woman aged 30 to 39 with multiple sclerosis.

This clonotype was seen ten or more times. J is TRBJ1-1 and V is TRBV12-3 or TRBV12-4; D is perhaps TRBD1 (6 bases). The CDR3 has 15 residues. Trimming took off 5 bases at V and 3 bases at J, with 16 bases between the two ends. The CDR3 sequence: CASSKTGGGDTEAFF. The CDR3, as DNA: TGTGCCAGCAGTAAGACAGGTGGAGGAGACACTGAAGCTTTCTTT.

This clonotype was recorded at least ten times. The chain has TRBV5-1 and TRBJ2-3, with D possibly being TRBD2 (6 bases). The V and J ends lost 4 bases and 6 bases respectively, with 12 bases between them. Germline CDR1 is SGHRS and CDR2 is YFSETQ. CDR3 length equals 13 residues. The CDR3 DNA sequence: TGCGCCAGCAGCCAACCGGGGGTTGATACGCAGTATTTT. Translation gives CASSQPGVDTQYF.

This clonotype appeared many times. V is TRBV20-1 and J is TRBJ2-5; D not certain. Germline V gene sequence: CDR1 DFQATT, CDR2 SNEGSKA (reference sequence). The germline V and J ends were trimmed by 5 bases and 4 bases, with 20 bases remaining between them. CDR3 length: 15 residues. The CDR3 protein is CSAGNRARRRETQYF. The CDR3, as DNA: TGCAGTGCTGGTAACCGGGCCCGAAGGAGAGAGACCCAGTACTTC.

This clonotype was recorded many times. This chain links TRBV9 with TRBJ1-2; 8 bases match TRBD1. Germline CDR1 is SGDLS and CDR2 is YYNGEE. The CDR3 is made up of 16 amino acids. V lost 0 bases, J lost 4 bases, and 8 bases stayed unmatched. The DNA for the CDR3 is TGTGCCAGCAGCGTAGGAGGGACAGGAAGGTCCTATGGCTACACCTTC. Encoded protein: CASSVGGTGRSYGYTF. Variable domain in full (rest from reference TRBV9 and TRBJ1-2): DSGVTQTPKHLITATGQRVTLRCSPRSGDLSVYWYQQSLDQGLQFLIQYYNGEERAKGNILERFSAQQFPDLHSELNLSSLELGDSALYFCASSVGGTGRSYGYTFGSGTRLTVV.

This clonotype was counted ten times or more. The CDR3 spells CASSLDRAAYTF. The CDR3 DNA reads as TGCGCCAGCAGCTTGGACAGGGCGGCCTACACCTTC. The gene calls are TRBV5-1 and TRBJ1-2; D possibly corresponds to TRBD1 (6 bases). CDR3 length: 12 residues. Trimming stripped 0 bases from V and 10 bases from J, with 10 bases between. Looked up from germline, CDR1 is SGHRS and CDR2 is YFSETQ.

This clonotype came up many times. This chain joins TRBV7-2 and TRBJ1-2; 8 bases agree with TRBD1. Trimming removed 1 base from V and 6 bases from J; junction bases left unmatched: 7. The CDR3 runs 15 residues. Germline V CDR1 and CDR2: SGHTA, FQGNSA. CDR3 nucleotide sequence: TGTGCCAGCAGCTTAGAGGGCAGGGGGCGCAATGGCTACACCTTC. Protein product: CASSLEGRGRNGYTF. Full variable domain (rest looked up from reference TRBV7-2 and TRBJ1-2): GAGVSQSPSNKVTEKGKDVELRCDPISGHTALYWYRQSLGQGLEFLIYFQGNSAPDKSGLPSDRFSAERTGGSVSTLTIQRTQQEDSAVYLCASSLEGRGRNGYTFGSGTRLTVV.

There are many counts of this clonotype. V gene TRBV7-2 combines with J gene TRBJ2-5, with TRBD1 matching 7 bases. The germline V gene has CDR1 SGHTA and CDR2 FQGNSA. The V gene end was trimmed by 0 bases and the J gene end by 0 bases; junction bases not matched to a gene: 1. The CDR3 has 15 residues. The CDR3 loop reads CASSLATGYQETQYF. DNA of the CDR3: TGTGCCAGCAGCTTAGCGACAGGGTACCAAGAGACCCAGTACTTC.

This clonotype has at least ten counts. V is TRBV12-3 or TRBV12-4 and J is TRBJ1-1; D remains ambiguous. The CDR3 runs 14 residues. With 3 bases removed from V and 1 base from J, the gap between germline ends came to 9 bases. The CDR3 protein is CASSLRHGNTEAFF. In nucleotides, the CDR3 is TGTGCCAGCAGTTTGCGTCACGGGAACACTGAAGCTTTCTTT.

This clonotype was seen ten or more times. V usage is TRBV7-7 and J usage is TRBJ2-2, with TRBD2 matching 10 bases. With 3 bases clipped from V and 5 bases from J, the junction kept 3 bases outside the gene matches. The CDR3 has 15 residues. Per the germline V gene, CDR1 is SSHAT and CDR2 is FNYEAQ (reference sequence). CDR3 in DNA: TGTGCCAGCAGCTTCCTAGCGGGAGAGACCGGGGAGCTGTTTTTT. This codes for CASSFLAGETGELFF.

Notes on this clonotype: One base away lies a much larger clone, so this may be a sequencing read error. The J gene is TRBJ1-1, the V gene TRBV29-1; maybe TRBD1 (6 bases). The V end was cut by 7 bases, the J end by 5 bases, with 11 bases between. CDR3 size: 11 residues. Germline-derived CDR1 and CDR2 are SQVTM and ANQGSEA. DNA for the CDR3: TGCAGCGGGAAGGGGGGGACTGAAGCTTTCTTT. This sequence encodes CSGKGGTEAFF.

This clonotype occurred many times. This chain joins TRBV2 and TRBJ1-1; maybe TRBD1 (6 bases). V lost 8 bases, J lost 6 bases, and 16 bases lay in between. In germline, CDR1 is SNHLY, CDR2 FYNNEI. The CDR3 contains 13 residues. The CDR3 bases are TGTGCCAGCCGGAGACAGGATGGCGCTGAAGCTTTCTTT. Its translation is CASRRQDGAEAFF.

This clonotype was detected many times. The V call is TRBV7-2, the J call TRBJ2-2, with D hard to call. V lost 6 bases and J lost 2, with 10 bases in between. The CDR3 length is 14 residues. Germline loops: CDR1 SGHTA, CDR2 FQGNSA. This CDR3 reads CASRPQINTGELFF. CDR3 coding DNA: TGTGCCAGCAGACCACAGATTAACACCGGGGAGCTGTTTTTT. The variable domain in full, with the rest retrieved from reference TRBV7-2 and TRBJ2-2, is GAGVSQSPSNKVTEKGKDVELRCDPISGHTALYWYRQSLGQGLEFLIYFQGNSAPDKSGLPSDRFSAERTGGSVSTLTIQRTQQEDSAVYLCASRPQINTGELFFGEGSRLTVL.

Many counts were recorded for this clonotype. The rearrangement uses TRBV5-1 and TRBJ2-5; D remains unclear. The CDR3 length is 12 residues. V lost 0 bases and J lost 5, with 5 bases in between. CDR1 is SGHRS, CDR2 YFSETQ, per germline. CDR3 coding DNA: TGCGCCAGCAGCTTGGACGGGGAGACCCAGTACTTC. Translating it yields CASSLDGETQYF.

This clonotype was detected ten times or more. V usage is TRBV5-5 and J usage is TRBJ1-2; D not resolved. The germline V gene has CDR1 SGHKS and CDR2 YYEKEE (reference sequence). This CDR3 is built from 13 residues. V gave up 2 bases and J gave up 4 bases, with 9 bases separating them. This chain's CDR3 is CASSFGFGYGYTF. CDR3 DNA: TGTGCCAGCAGCTTCGGGTTCGGCTATGGCTACACCTTC.

The sample holds many counts of this clonotype. This chain joins TRBV20-1 and TRBJ1-1; possibly TRBD1 for D (5 bases). CDR3 length: 17 residues. The ends were cut back, 4 bases at V and 0 bases at J, with 21 bases in the middle. The germline V gene encodes CDR1 DFQATT and CDR2 SNEGSKA (reference sequence). CDR3 sequence: CSAMPPPGDDLNTEAFF. DNA of the CDR3: TGCAGTGCTATGCCACCCCCGGGGGACGACCTGAACACTGAAGCTTTCTTT.

As concerns this clonotype: The junction does not match germline at one end; this may be a read error. The rearrangement links TRBV7-6 to TRBJ1-5, with a tentative D call TRBD1 (5 bases). This CDR3 contains 14 residues. Germline CDR1 is SGHVS and CDR2 is FNYEAQ. In DNA form, the CDR3 reads TGTGCCAGCAGCGCTCCAGGGTTCAATAAGACCCAGAATTTT. As protein: CASSAPGFNKTQNF. Drawing the rest from reference TRBV7-6 and TRBJ1-5, the complete variable domain is GAGVSQSPRYKVTKRGQDVALRCDPISGHVSLYWYRQALGQGPEFLTYFNYEAQQDKSGLPNDRFSAERPEGSISTLTIQRTEQRDSAMYRCASSAPGFNKTQNFGDGTRLSIL.

This clonotype was seen ten or more times. The chain uses TRBV3-1 and TRBJ2-1, with D perhaps TRBD1 (5 bases). V lost 0 bases and J 4 bases, leaving 10 bases between the germline ends. The CDR3 length is 15 residues. Germline V lookup: CDR1 LGHDT, CDR2 YNNKEL (reference sequence). CDR3 in amino acids: CASSQDRQGYNEQFF. In nucleotides, the CDR3 is TGTGCCAGCAGCCAAGATAGGCAGGGATACAATGAGCAGTTCTTC.

This clonotype has at least ten counts. The chain uses TRBV11-2 and TRBJ2-1, with D hard to call. V was clipped by 1 base and J by 0 bases, with 10 bases between them. The germline gives CDR1 SGHAT, CDR2 FQNNGV. The CDR3 length is 16 residues. CDR3 region: CASSLGRQSSYNEQFF. The CDR3 DNA reads TGTGCCAGCAGCTTAGGTAGGCAAAGCTCCTACAATGAGCAGTTCTTC.

This clonotype was counted ten times or more. The rearrangement joins TRBV18 to TRBJ2-5; no reliable D call. The CDR3 is 11 residues long. Looked up from germline, CDR1 is KGHSH and CDR2 is LQKENI. The V end lost 3 bases, the J end lost 5 bases, and 4 bases lay between the germline ends. CDR3 sequence: CASSPKETQYF. CDR3 coding DNA: TGTGCCAGCTCACCCAAGGAGACCCAGTACTTC.

This clonotype came up many times. The chain has TRBV5-6 and TRBJ2-3, with a tentative D call TRBD2 (5 bases). Looked up from germline, CDR1 is SGHDT and CDR2 is YYEEEE. CDR3 length: 13 amino acids. Trimming stripped 2 bases from V and 4 bases from J, with 8 bases between. The CDR3 protein is CASSFGGPDTQYF. The CDR3 region has the DNA TGTGCCAGCAGCTTCGGAGGCCCAGATACGCAGTATTTT.

This clonotype appeared many times. A read error may account for a junction end that differs from germline. The J gene is TRBJ2-1, the V gene TRBV28, with TRBD2 as a possible D gene (6 bases). The length of the CDR3 is 14 residues. CDR1 MDHEN and CDR2 SYDVKM come from the germline V gene. CDR3 bases: TGTGCCACCACTCATGAGTTTGGCGGGACGAACCTGGTCTTC. Protein sequence: CATTHEFGGTNLVF.

This clonotype was seen many times. The chain links TRBV9 to TRBJ1-3; D is possibly TRBD1 (6 bases). Germline V gives CDR1 SGDLS, CDR2 YYNGEE. This CDR3 has 15 residues. With 3 bases removed from V and 0 bases from J, the gap between germline ends came to 10 bases. The CDR3 sequence is CASSASGDSGNTIYF. Written as DNA, the CDR3 is TGTGCCAGCAGCGCATCAGGGGACTCTGGAAACACCATATATTTT. The full variable domain, in which reference TRBV9 and TRBJ1-3 provide the parts outside the CDR3, is DSGVTQTPKHLITATGQRVTLRCSPRSGDLSVYWYQQSLDQGLQFLIQYYNGEERAKGNILERFSAQQFPDLHSELNLSSLELGDSALYFCASSASGDSGNTIYFGEGSWLTVV.

This clonotype was detected many times. V is TRBV14 and J is TRBJ2-7; 9 bases agree with TRBD2. The germline V gene encodes CDR1 SGHDN and CDR2 FVKESK. V lost 3 bases and J lost 6; bases outside the gene matches: 6. The CDR3 spans 14 residues. DNA of the CDR3: TGTGCCAGCAGCCATAGCGGGAGTACCTCCGAGCAGTACTTC. Encoded protein: CASSHSGSTSEQYF. Combining the CDR3 with reference TRBV14 and TRBJ2-7 gives the whole variable domain EAGVTQFPSHSVIEKGQTVTLRCDPISGHDNLYWYRRVMGKEIKFLLHFVKESKQDESGMPNNRFLAERTGGTYSTLKVQPAELEDSGVYFCASSHSGSTSEQYFGPGTRLTVT.

This clonotype was seen many times. This chain joins TRBV6-2 or TRBV6-3 and TRBJ1-5; no definite D call. This CDR3 has 13 residues. CDR1 and CDR2 (germline): MNHEY, SVGEGT. V was trimmed by 6 bases and J by 4 bases, leaving 10 bases between them. In DNA form, the CDR3 reads TGTGCCAGCAGCCCTGGTTCTAATCAGCCCCAGCATTTT. Protein sequence: CASSPGSNQPQHF.